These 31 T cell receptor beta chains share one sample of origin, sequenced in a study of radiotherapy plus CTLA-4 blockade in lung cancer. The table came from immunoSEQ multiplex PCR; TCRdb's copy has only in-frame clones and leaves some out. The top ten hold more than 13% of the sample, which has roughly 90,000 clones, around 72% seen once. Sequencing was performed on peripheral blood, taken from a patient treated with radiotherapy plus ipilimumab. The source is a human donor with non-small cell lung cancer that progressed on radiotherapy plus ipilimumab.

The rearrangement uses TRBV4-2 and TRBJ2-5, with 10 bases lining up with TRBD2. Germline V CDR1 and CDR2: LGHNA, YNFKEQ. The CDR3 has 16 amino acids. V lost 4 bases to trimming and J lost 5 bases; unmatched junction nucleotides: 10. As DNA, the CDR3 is TGTGCCAGCAGCCCCGGGAGCGGGAGGGCCGGGGAGACCCAGTACTTC. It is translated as CASSPGSGRAGETQYF.

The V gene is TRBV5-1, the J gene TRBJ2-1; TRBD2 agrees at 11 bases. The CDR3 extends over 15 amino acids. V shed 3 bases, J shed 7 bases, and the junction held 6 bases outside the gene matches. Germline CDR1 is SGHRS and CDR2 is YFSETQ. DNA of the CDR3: TGCGCCAGCAGCTGGGCTAGCGGGAGGTCGAATGAGCAGTTCTTC. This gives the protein CASSWASGRSNEQFF.

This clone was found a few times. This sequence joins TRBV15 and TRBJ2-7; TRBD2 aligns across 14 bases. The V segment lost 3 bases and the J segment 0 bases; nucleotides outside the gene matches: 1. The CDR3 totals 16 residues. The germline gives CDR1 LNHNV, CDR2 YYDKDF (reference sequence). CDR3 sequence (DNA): TGTGCCACCAGCAGTGGACTAGCGGGGGGCTCCTACGAGCAGTACTTC. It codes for CATSSGLAGGSYEQYF. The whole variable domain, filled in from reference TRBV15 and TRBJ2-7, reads DAMVIQNPRYQVTQFGKPVTLSCSQTLNHNVMYWYQQKSSQAPKLLFHYYDKDFNNEADTPDNFQSRRPNTSFCFLDIRSPGLGDTAMYLCATSSGLAGGSYEQYFGPGTRLTVT.

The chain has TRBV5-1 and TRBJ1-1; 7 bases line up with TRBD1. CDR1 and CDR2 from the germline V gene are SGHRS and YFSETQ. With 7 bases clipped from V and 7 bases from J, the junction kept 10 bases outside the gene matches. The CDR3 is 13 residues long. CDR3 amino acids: CASSTGWGYEAFF. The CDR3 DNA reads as TGCGCCAGCTCGACAGGGTGGGGGTATGAAGCTTTCTTT. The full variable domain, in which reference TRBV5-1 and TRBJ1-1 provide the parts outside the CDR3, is KAGVTQTPRYLIKTRGQQVTLSCSPISGHRSVSWYQQTPGQGLQFLFEYFSETQRNKGNFPGRFSGRQFSNSRSEMNVSTLELGDSALYLCASSTGWGYEAFFGQGTRLTVV.

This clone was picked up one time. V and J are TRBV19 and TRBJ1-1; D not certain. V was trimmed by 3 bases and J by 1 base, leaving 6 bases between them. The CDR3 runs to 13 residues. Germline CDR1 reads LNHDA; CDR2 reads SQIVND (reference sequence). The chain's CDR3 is CASSIHQNTEAFF. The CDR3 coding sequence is TGTGCCAGTAGTATTCATCAGAACACTGAAGCTTTCTTT. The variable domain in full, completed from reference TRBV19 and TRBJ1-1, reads DGGITQSPKYLFRKEGQNVTLSCEQNLNHDAMYWYRQDPGQGLRLIYYSQIVNDFQKGDIAEGYSVSREKKESFPLTVTSAQKNPTAFYLCASSIHQNTEAFFGQGTRLTVV.

This CDR3 reads CASSLGDTSNQPQHF. CDR3 coding DNA: TGTGCCAGCAGCTTGGGTGACACTAGCAATCAGCCCCAGCATTTT. The rearrangement links TRBV5-8 to TRBJ1-5; D is undetermined. The germline gives CDR1 SGHTS, CDR2 YDEGEE. With 0 bases removed from V and 0 bases from J, the gap between germline ends came to 7 bases. The CDR3 consists of 15 residues.

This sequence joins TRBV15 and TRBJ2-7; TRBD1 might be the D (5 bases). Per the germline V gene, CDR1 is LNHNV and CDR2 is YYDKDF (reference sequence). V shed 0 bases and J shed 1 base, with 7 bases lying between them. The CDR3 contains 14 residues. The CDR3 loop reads CATSRDRQSYEQYF. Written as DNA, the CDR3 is TGTGCCACCAGCAGAGATAGACAGTCCTACGAGCAGTACTTC.

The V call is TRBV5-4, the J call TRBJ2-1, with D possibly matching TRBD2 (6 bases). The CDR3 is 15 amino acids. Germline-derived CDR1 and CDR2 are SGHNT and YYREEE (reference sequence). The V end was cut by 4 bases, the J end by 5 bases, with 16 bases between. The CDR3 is CASSLGGADNNEQFF. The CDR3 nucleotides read TGTGCCAGCAGCCTGGGGGGAGCGGACAACAATGAGCAGTTCTTC.

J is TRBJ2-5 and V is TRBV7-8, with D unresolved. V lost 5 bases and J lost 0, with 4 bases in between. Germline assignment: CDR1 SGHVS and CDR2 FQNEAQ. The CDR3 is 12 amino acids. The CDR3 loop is CASSGYQETQYF. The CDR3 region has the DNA TGTGCCAGCAGCGGATACCAAGAGACCCAGTACTTC. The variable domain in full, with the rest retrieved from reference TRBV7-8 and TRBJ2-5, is GAGVSQSPRYKVAKRGQDVALRCDPISGHVSLFWYQQALGQGPEFLTYFQNEAQLDKSGLPSDRFFAERPEGSVSTLKIQRTQQEDSAVYLCASSGYQETQYFGPGTRLLVL.

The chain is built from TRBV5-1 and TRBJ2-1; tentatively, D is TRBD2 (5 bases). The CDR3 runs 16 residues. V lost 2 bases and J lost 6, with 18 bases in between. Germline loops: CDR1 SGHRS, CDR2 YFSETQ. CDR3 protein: CASSFAAELGINEQFF. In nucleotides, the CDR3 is TGCGCCAGCAGCTTCGCAGCGGAGCTGGGAATCAATGAGCAGTTCTTC.

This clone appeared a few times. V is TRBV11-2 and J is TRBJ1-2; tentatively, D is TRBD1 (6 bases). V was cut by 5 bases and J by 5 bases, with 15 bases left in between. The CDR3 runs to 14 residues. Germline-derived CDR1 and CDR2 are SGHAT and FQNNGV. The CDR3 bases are TGTGCCAGCAGCCTCGGGGGGGCTGGGTATGGCTACACCTTC. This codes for CASSLGGAGYGYTF.

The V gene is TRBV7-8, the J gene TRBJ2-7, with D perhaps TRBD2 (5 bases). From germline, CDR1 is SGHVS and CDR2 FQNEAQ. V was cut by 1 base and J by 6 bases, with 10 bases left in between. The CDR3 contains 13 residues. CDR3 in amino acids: CASSLDHEGEQYF. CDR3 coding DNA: TGTGCCAGCAGCTTAGACCACGAGGGCGAGCAGTACTTC.

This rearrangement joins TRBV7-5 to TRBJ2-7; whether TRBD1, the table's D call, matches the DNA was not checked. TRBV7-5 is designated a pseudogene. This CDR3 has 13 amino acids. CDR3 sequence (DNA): TGTGTCAGAAGCTCCTTCTGGGCGTACGAGCAGTACTTC. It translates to CVRSSFWAYEQYF.

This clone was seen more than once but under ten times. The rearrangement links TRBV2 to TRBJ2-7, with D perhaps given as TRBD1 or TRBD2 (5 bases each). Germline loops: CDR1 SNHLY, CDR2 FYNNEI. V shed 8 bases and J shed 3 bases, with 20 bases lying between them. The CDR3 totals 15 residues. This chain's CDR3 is CASVQGSGAYYEQYF. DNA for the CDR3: TGTGCCAGCGTCCAAGGATCCGGGGCGTACTACGAGCAGTACTTC.

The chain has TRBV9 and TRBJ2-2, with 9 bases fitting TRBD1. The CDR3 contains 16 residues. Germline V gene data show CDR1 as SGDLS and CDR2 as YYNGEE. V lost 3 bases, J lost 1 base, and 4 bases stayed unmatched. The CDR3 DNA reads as TGTGCCAGCAGCGCACAGGGGGCAAGGAACACCGGGGAGCTGTTTTTT. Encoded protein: CASSAQGARNTGELFF.

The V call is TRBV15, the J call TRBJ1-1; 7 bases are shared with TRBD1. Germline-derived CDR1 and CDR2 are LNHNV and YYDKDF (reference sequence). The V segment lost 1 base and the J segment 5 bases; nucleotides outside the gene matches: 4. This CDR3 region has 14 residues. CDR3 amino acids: CATSRAGTATEAFF. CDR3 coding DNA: TGTGCCACCAGCAGAGCCGGGACAGCGACTGAAGCTTTCTTT.

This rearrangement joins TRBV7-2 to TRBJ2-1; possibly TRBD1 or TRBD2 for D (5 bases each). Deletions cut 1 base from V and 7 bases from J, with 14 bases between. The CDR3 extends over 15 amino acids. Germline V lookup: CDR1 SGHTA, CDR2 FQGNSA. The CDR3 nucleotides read TGTGCCAGCAGCTTAGGGGGACCAAGCTTTAATGAGCAGTTCTTC. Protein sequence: CASSLGGPSFNEQFF. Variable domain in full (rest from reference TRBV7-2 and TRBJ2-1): GAGVSQSPSNKVTEKGKDVELRCDPISGHTALYWYRQSLGQGLEFLIYFQGNSAPDKSGLPSDRFSAERTGGSVSTLTIQRTQQEDSAVYLCASSLGGPSFNEQFFGPGTRLTVL.

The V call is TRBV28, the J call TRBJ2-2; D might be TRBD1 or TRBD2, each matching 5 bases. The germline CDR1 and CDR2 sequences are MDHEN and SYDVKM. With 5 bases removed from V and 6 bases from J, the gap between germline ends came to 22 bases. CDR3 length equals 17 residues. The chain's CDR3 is CASSIGTARKGAGELFF. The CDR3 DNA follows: TGTGCCAGCAGTATCGGGACCGCGAGAAAGGGCGCCGGGGAGCTGTTTTTT.

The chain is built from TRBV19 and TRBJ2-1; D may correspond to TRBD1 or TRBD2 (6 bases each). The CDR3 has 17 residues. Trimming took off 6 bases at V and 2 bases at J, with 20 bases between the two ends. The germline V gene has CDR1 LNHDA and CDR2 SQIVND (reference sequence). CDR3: CASSKTGGRETYNEQFF. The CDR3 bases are TGTGCCAGTAGCAAGACCGGGGGCAGGGAAACCTACAATGAGCAGTTCTTC. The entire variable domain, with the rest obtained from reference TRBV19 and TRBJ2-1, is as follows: DGGITQSPKYLFRKEGQNVTLSCEQNLNHDAMYWYRQDPGQGLRLIYYSQIVNDFQKGDIAEGYSVSREKKESFPLTVTSAQKNPTAFYLCASSKTGGRETYNEQFFGPGTRLTVL.

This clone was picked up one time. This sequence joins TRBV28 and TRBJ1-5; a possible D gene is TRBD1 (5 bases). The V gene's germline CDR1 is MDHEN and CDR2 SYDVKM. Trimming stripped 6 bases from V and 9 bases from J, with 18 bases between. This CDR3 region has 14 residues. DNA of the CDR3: TGTGCCAGCAGACCCATTCATGGCGACAGGCCCCAGCATTTT. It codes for CASRPIHGDRPQHF.

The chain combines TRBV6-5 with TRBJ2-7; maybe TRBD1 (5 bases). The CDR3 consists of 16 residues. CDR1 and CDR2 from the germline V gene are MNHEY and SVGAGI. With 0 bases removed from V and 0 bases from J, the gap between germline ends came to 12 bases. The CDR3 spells CASSYSGRTSSYEQYF. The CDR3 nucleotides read TGTGCCAGCAGTTACTCGGGGCGTACGAGCTCCTACGAGCAGTACTTC.

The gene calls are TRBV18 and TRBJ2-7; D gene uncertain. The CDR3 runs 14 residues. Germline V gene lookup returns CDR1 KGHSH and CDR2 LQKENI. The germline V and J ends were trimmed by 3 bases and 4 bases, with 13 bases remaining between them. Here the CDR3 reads CASSPPTQKYEQYF. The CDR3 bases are TGTGCCAGCTCACCCCCGACCCAGAAGTACGAGCAGTACTTC.

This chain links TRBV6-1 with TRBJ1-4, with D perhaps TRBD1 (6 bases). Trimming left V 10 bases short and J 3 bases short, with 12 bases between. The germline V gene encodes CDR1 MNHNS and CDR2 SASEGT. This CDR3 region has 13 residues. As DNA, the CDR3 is TGTGCCACCCTTGGACAGTCTAATGAAAAACTGTTTTTT. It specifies CATLGQSNEKLFF.

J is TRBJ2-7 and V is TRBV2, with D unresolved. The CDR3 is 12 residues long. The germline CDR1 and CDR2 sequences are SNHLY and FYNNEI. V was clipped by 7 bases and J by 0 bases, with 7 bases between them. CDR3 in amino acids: CASKVDSYEQYF. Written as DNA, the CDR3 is TGTGCCAGCAAGGTGGACTCCTACGAGCAGTACTTC.

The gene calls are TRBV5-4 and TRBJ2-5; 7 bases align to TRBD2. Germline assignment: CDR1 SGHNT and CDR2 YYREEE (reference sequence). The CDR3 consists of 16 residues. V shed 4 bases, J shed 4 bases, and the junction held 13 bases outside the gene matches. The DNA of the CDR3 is TGTGCCAGCAGCGTCCGAGGGAGGGGTGGAGCAGAGACCCAGTACTTC. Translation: CASSVRGRGGAETQYF.

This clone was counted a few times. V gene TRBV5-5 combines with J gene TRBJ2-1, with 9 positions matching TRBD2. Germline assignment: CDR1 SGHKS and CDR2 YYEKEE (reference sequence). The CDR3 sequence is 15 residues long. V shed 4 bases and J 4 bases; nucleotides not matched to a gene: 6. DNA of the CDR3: TGTGCCAGCAGCGCGGGACTAGCAGGTTACAATGAGCAGTTCTTC. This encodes CASSAGLAGYNEQFF.

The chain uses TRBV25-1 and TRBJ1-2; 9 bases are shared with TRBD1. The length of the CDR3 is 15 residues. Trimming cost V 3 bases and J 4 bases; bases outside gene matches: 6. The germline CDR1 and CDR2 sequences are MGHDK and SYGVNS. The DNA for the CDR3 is TGTGCCAGCAGTGACTCTACAGGGGGCGCCTATGGCTACACCTTC. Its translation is CASSDSTGGAYGYTF.

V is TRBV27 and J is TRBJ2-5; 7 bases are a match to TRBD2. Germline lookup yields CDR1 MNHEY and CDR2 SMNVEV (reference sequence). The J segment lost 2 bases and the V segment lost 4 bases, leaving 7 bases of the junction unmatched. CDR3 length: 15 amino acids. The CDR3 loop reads CASSSSSGGQETQYF. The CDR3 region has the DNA TGTGCCAGCAGTTCCTCGTCGGGGGGACAAGAGACCCAGTACTTC.

The DNA of the CDR3 is TGTGCCAGCAGTCCATTAATAAAGAACACCGGGGAGCTGTTTTTT. Translating gives CASSPLIKNTGELFF. V usage is TRBV27 and J usage is TRBJ2-2; D is ambiguous. V was trimmed by 5 bases and J by 1 base, leaving 11 bases between them. Germline CDR1 is MNHEY and CDR2 is SMNVEV (reference sequence). The CDR3 loop spans 15 amino acids.

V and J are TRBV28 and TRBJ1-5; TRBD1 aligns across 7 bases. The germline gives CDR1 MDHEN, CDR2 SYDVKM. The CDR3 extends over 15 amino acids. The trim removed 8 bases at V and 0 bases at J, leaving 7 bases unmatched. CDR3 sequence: CASRKTGLSNQPQHF. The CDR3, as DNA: TGTGCCAGCCGGAAGACAGGGCTTAGCAATCAGCCCCAGCATTTT. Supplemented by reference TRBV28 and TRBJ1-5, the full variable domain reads DVKVTQSSRYLVKRTGEKVFLECVQDMDHENMFWYRQDPGLGLRLIYFSYDVKMKEKGDIPEGYSVSREKKERFSLILESASTNQTSMYLCASRKTGLSNQPQHFGDGTRLSIL.

The CDR3 is CATGTSATDTQYF. The CDR3 DNA reads as TGTGCCACCGGGACTAGCGCCACAGATACGCAGTATTTT. The chain joins TRBV6-5 to TRBJ2-3, with 10 bases fitting TRBD2. The CDR3 runs 13 residues. V gave up 10 bases and J gave up 2 bases; unmatched junction bases: 3. Germline lookup yields CDR1 MNHEY and CDR2 SVGAGI.